The 11 T cell receptor beta chains listed next were all sequenced from one sample in a study of blood T cells in healthy people across ages. Then a second PCR, running roughly 7 to 11 cycles, was carried out with a sample-barcoded 5' primer and a J-beta primer mix. Using its own MiXCR run on the 5' RACE reads, TCRdb lists one record per CDR3 protein. The table has about 780,000 distinct CDR3 sequences, roughly 46% seen once. The sequenced material came from blood. Every receptor here comes from a man at least 80 years old in good health.

In this sample, this clonotype turned up a few times. The genes are TRBV28 and TRBJ2-7; D call uncertain. This CDR3 spans 12 amino acids. V was trimmed by 10 bases and J by 2 bases, leaving 12 bases between them. Germline V gives CDR1 MDHEN, CDR2 SYDVKM. The CDR3 sequence: CANPTLAYEQYF. CDR3 nucleotide sequence: TGTGCCAACCCGACGCTAGCCTACGAGCAGTACTTC. The complete variable domain, with remaining parts taken from reference TRBV28 and TRBJ2-7, reads DVKVTQSSRYLVKRTGEKVFLECVQDMDHENMFWYRQDPGLGLRLIYFSYDVKMKEKGDIPEGYSVSREKKERFSLILESASTNQTSMYLCANPTLAYEQYFGPGTRLTVT.

This clonotype was observed a handful of times. One end of the junction is discordant with germline, which a read error may explain. The chain employs TRBV18 and TRBJ2-1; 14 bases are shared with TRBD2. CDR3 size: 19 residues. Germline assignment: CDR1 KGHSH and CDR2 LQKENI. This chain's CDR3 is CASSSPGTSGSSTYNEQFF. CDR3 DNA sequence: TGTGCCAGCTCATCACCCGGGACTAGCGGGAGTAGCACCTACAATGAGCAGTTCTTC.

This clonotype was detected a few times. The chain couples TRBV7-2 to TRBJ2-7; 10 bases map to TRBD1. Germline V lookup: CDR1 SGHTA, CDR2 FQGNSA. After removal of 4 bases from V and 2 bases from J, the junction contained 2 bases not matched to a gene. CDR3 size: 14 residues. The CDR3 region is CASSSGQGPYEQYF. As DNA, the CDR3 is TGTGCCAGCAGCTCGGGACAGGGGCCCTACGAGCAGTACTTC.

Ten or more counts support this clonotype. The rearrangement joins TRBV20-1 to TRBJ2-5, with TRBD2 matching 7 bases. V shed 6 bases and J 3 bases; nucleotides not matched to a gene: 10. Germline lookup yields CDR1 DFQATT and CDR2 SNEGSKA (reference sequence). The CDR3 loop spans 14 amino acids. CDR3 sequence (DNA): TGCAGTGCCTTCTTGGGGGGGAGAGAAGAGACCCAGTACTTC. This translates into CSAFLGGREETQYF.

This clonotype has only a few counts. The V gene is TRBV5-1, the J gene TRBJ2-1; D unclear. The germline CDR1 and CDR2 sequences are SGHRS and YFSETQ. The CDR3 runs 13 residues. V was cut by 0 bases and J by 7 bases, with 8 bases left in between. The CDR3 DNA is TGCGCCAGCAGCTTGGAGGGTGAGAATGAGCAGTTCTTC. Translation gives CASSLEGENEQFF.

This clonotype was observed a few times. This sequence joins TRBV7-2 and TRBJ2-5; TRBD2 agrees at 14 bases. V shed 5 bases and J 2 bases; nucleotides not matched to a gene: 4. The CDR3 is made up of 16 amino acids. The germline CDR1 and CDR2 sequences are SGHTA and FQGNSA. The CDR3 reads CASSLGTSGGQETQYF. The CDR3 bases are TGTGCCAGCAGCCTAGGGACTAGCGGGGGACAAGAGACCCAGTACTTC.

V and J are TRBV6-2 or TRBV6-3 and TRBJ2-1; D perhaps matches TRBD1 (7 bases). The J call is uncertain, as TRBJ2-7 better fits the DNA end. The CDR3 totals 16 residues. The germline CDR1 and CDR2 sequences are MNHEY and SVGEGT. The CDR3 protein is CASSDDTGDSYNEQYF. The DNA for the CDR3 is TGTGCCAGCAGTGATGATACAGGGGACTCCTACAATGAGCAGTACTTC.

This clonotype was counted between two and nine times. The chain joins TRBV4-2 to TRBJ2-7; 10 nucleotides match TRBD2. The CDR3 has 17 amino acids. V shed 1 base, J shed 2 bases, and the junction held 8 bases outside the gene matches. Per germline, CDR1 LGHNA and CDR2 YNFKEQ. This chain's CDR3 is CASSQAGLSGGAYEQYF. Here the CDR3 DNA reads TGTGCCAGCAGCCAAGCCGGGCTGAGCGGGGGGGCCTACGAGCAGTACTTC.

As to this clonotype: A much larger clone differs from this one at a single base, so this may be a read error. The DNA of the CDR3 is TGCAGTGCTAGAGCAGGCTTTAGGGAGGCCCAGTACTTC. Protein: CSARAGFREAQYF. This rearrangement joins TRBV20-1 to TRBJ2-7; a weak D match, TRBD2 (6 bases). The CDR3 runs 13 residues. Trimming pared 1 base from V and 10 bases from J, leaving 17 bases between. Germline assignment: CDR1 DFQATT and CDR2 SNEGSKA (reference sequence).

The V call is TRBV5-1, the J call TRBJ2-5; D unclear. This CDR3 has 14 amino acids. The germline gives CDR1 SGHRS, CDR2 YFSETQ. Trimming stripped 1 base from V and 2 bases from J, with 9 bases between. The CDR3 reads CASSLMRQQETQYF. The CDR3 region has the DNA TGCGCCAGCAGCTTGATGCGGCAGCAAGAGACCCAGTACTTC.

A few counts support this clonotype. The chain employs TRBV4-3 and TRBJ1-2; tentatively, D is TRBD1 (5 bases). The germline V gene encodes CDR1 LGHNA and CDR2 YSLEER. This CDR3 contains 14 residues. V dropped 4 bases and J dropped 6 bases, with 15 bases sitting between them. In nucleotides, the CDR3 is TGCGCCAGCAGCCCCACAAGGCAGGGTGATGGCTACACCTTC. Its translation is CASSPTRQGDGYTF.